One sample yielded the 4 T cell receptor beta chains listed below, sequenced in a study of blood T cell repertoires in COVID-19. TCRdb's copy holds only in-frame clones and misses some; the assay was immunoSEQ multiplex PCR. Of approximately 250,000 clones listed, less than 90% are singletons. Material: peripheral blood. All receptors derive from a man aged 55 to 70 with acute or convalescent COVID-19.

The genes are TRBV27 and TRBJ2-2; 8 bases align to TRBD1. After removal of 4 bases from V and 2 bases from J, the junction contained 3 bases not matched to a gene. Germline V gene lookup returns CDR1 MNHEY and CDR2 SMNVEV (reference sequence). This CDR3 is 15 amino acids long. CDR3 DNA: TGTGCCAGCAGTTCGGACAGGGTAAACACCGGGGAGCTGTTTTTT. It codes for CASSSDRVNTGELFF.

The CDR3 nucleotides are TGTGCCAGCAGCTTCGGGGACAATGAGCAGTTCTTC. Translated: CASSFGDNEQFF. The J gene is TRBJ2-1, the V gene TRBV7-9; D might be TRBD2 (5 bases). V was clipped by 3 bases and J by 5 bases, with 5 bases between them. The CDR3 spans 12 residues. Germline CDR1 SEHNR, CDR2 FQNEAQ (reference sequence). Full variable domain (missing parts from reference TRBV7-9 and TRBJ2-1): DTGVSQNPRHKITKRGQNVTFRCDPISEHNRLYWYRQTLGQGPEFLTYFQNEAQLEKSRLLSDRFSAERPKGSFSTLEIQRTEQGDSAMYLCASSFGDNEQFFGPGTRLTVL.

CDR3 amino acids: CASPAPRGSSYEQYF. The CDR3 DNA sequence: TGTGCCAGCCCCGCCCCCAGGGGAAGCTCCTACGAGCAGTACTTC. This chain links TRBV6-5 with TRBJ2-7; tentatively, D is TRBD1 (6 bases). V was shortened by 8 bases and J by 0 bases, with 17 bases between the two germline ends. CDR1 MNHEY and CDR2 SVGAGI come from the germline V gene. This CDR3 has 15 amino acids.

The chain couples TRBV28 to TRBJ2-3; tentatively, D is TRBD1 (5 bases). The germline gives CDR1 MDHEN, CDR2 SYDVKM. Trimming left V 5 bases short and J 0 bases short, with 9 bases between. CDR3 length: 14 residues. CDR3 in amino acids: CASSLDSSTDTQYF. The DNA for the CDR3 is TGTGCCAGCAGTCTCGACAGTAGCACAGATACGCAGTATTTT.